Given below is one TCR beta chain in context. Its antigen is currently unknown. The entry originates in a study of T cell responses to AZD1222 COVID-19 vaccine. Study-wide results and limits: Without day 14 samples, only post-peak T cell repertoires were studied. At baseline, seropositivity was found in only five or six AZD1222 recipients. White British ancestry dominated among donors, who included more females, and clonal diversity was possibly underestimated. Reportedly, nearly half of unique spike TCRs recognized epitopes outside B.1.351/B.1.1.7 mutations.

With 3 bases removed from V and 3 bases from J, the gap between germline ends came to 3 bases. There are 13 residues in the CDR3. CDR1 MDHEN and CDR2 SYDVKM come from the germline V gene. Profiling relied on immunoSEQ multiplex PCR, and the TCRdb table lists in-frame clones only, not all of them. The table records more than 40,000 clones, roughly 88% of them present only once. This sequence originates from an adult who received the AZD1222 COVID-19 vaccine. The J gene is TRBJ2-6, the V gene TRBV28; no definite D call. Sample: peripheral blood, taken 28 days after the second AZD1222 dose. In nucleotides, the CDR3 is TGTGCCAGCAGTTTTAGTGGGGCCAACGTCCTGACTTTC. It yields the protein CASSFSGANVLTF.